The next 17 T cell receptor beta chains were all read from a single sample in a study of PD-1 blockade in classical Hodgkin lymphoma. Data came from immunoSEQ multiplex PCR; TCRdb stores just in-frame clones and leaves some out. The repertoire holds about 64,000 clones, less than 95% seen once, with approximately 10% in the top ten. The sample's time point: cycle 4 day 1 (C4D1), after 5 to 7 weeks of nivolumab. Following autologous stem cell transplantation, relapse occurred in every patient, and exposure to brentuximab vedotin varied. The sequencing here drew on peripheral blood mononuclear cells (PBMCs), taken before the fourth cycle of nivolumab. These receptors came from a human donor with classical Hodgkin lymphoma.

This sequence joins TRBV5-1 and TRBJ2-2; no definite D call. Trimming shortened V by 0 bases and J by 6 bases, and 6 bases separated the two germline ends. This CDR3 is 13 amino acids long. CDR1 is SGHRS, CDR2 YFSETQ, per germline. CDR3 sequence (DNA): TGCGCCAGCAGCTTGGTGGTCCCCGGGGAGCTGTTTTTT. This translates into CASSLVVPGELFF.

The J gene is TRBJ2-2, the V gene TRBV9; D uncertain. This CDR3 has 14 residues. V lost 0 bases and J 9 bases, leaving 12 bases between the germline ends. Germline lookup yields CDR1 SGDLS and CDR2 YYNGEE. The CDR3 here is CASSVDDTPRELFF. In nucleotides, the CDR3 is TGTGCCAGCAGCGTAGACGACACTCCACGGGAGCTGTTTTTT.

This clone was observed a few times. The rearrangement uses TRBV5-1 and TRBJ1-6; tentative D call: TRBD1 (6 bases). Germline V CDR1 and CDR2: SGHRS, YFSETQ. This CDR3 has 16 amino acids. The germline V and J ends were trimmed by 1 base and 5 bases, with 13 bases remaining between them. The CDR3, as DNA: TGCGCCAGCAGCTTGACAGGGACACCTAATAATTCACCCCTCCACTTT. Protein sequence: CASSLTGTPNNSPLHF.

This chain connects TRBV6-5 to TRBJ2-7; the D gene is possibly TRBD1 (6 bases). Trimming shortened V by 6 bases and J by 2 bases, and 14 bases separated the two germline ends. This CDR3 region has 14 residues. Germline V lookup: CDR1 MNHEY, CDR2 SVGAGI. This chain's CDR3 is CASRTTGETYEQYF. In nucleotides, the CDR3 is TGTGCCAGCAGGACGACAGGTGAAACCTACGAGCAGTACTTC.

This clone was picked up one time. The chain links TRBV7-9 to TRBJ1-1; the D is unclear. V was cut by 5 bases and J by 0 bases, with 7 bases left in between. This CDR3 comprises 13 residues. Germline V gene sequence: CDR1 SEHNR, CDR2 FQNEAQ (reference sequence). CDR3: CASSQDLNTEAFF. CDR3 DNA: TGTGCCAGCAGCCAAGACTTGAACACTGAAGCTTTCTTT.

There are a few counts of this clone. The chain employs TRBV10-3 and TRBJ1-1; no clear D. The length of the CDR3 is 13 residues. Germline-derived CDR1 and CDR2 are ENHRY and SYGVKD. V gave up 0 bases and J gave up 13 bases, with 15 bases separating them. CDR3 in amino acids: CAISESDPSGGFF. CDR3 sequence (DNA): TGTGCCATCAGTGAGTCAGACCCGTCGGGAGGTTTCTTT.

This clone was counted once. The chain carries TRBV25-1 and TRBJ1-1, with TRBD1 as a possible D gene (5 bases). Germline V gives CDR1 MGHDK, CDR2 SYGVNS. The V end was cut by 7 bases, the J end by 1 base, with 10 bases between. The CDR3 is 13 residues long. The CDR3 DNA sequence: TGTGCCAGCACACCGGGGGGGAACACTGAAGCTTTCTTT. As protein: CASTPGGNTEAFF.

V gene TRBV11-2 combines with J gene TRBJ1-2; D is perhaps TRBD1 (5 bases). Trimming removed 7 bases at V and 3 bases at J, with 12 bases between. The germline V gene encodes CDR1 SGHAT and CDR2 FQNNGV. The CDR3 runs to 13 residues. The CDR3 spells CASTPGRDYGYTF. The CDR3 nucleotides read TGTGCCAGCACCCCAGGGAGGGACTATGGCTACACCTTC.

This clone was detected once. The chain links TRBV4-2 to TRBJ2-5; 7 nucleotides agree with TRBD1. The junction had 7 bases not matched to a gene; V was cut back by 1 base and J by 5 bases. There are 15 residues in the CDR3. Germline V gene lookup returns CDR1 LGHNA and CDR2 YNFKEQ. For the CDR3, the DNA is TGTGCCAGCAGCCAAGCGGGACAGTTTTCTGAGACCCAGTACTTC. Protein: CASSQAGQFSETQYF.

The chain carries TRBV10-3 and TRBJ2-4; maybe TRBD1 (7 bases). The germline gives CDR1 ENHRY, CDR2 SYGVKD. This CDR3 spans 16 amino acids. Between the trimmed V and J ends, which lost 3 bases and 5 bases, there was a span of 17 bases. The CDR3 loop is CAISEKGQEGENIQYF. The CDR3 nucleotides read TGTGCCATCAGTGAAAAAGGACAGGAGGGCGAAAACATTCAGTACTTC.

The chain combines TRBV5-1 with TRBJ1-4, with 7 bases lining up with TRBD1. Trimming removed 2 bases from V and 7 bases from J; junction bases left unmatched: 5. The germline V gene has CDR1 SGHRS and CDR2 YFSETQ. The CDR3 is 14 amino acids. Here the CDR3 reads CASSFQGGPEKLFF. The CDR3, as DNA: TGCGCCAGCAGCTTTCAGGGGGGCCCTGAAAAACTGTTTTTT.

The chain combines TRBV19 with TRBJ1-3; perhaps TRBD1 as D (5 bases). CDR1 and CDR2 from the germline V gene are LNHDA and SQIVND (reference sequence). Trimming removed 8 bases from V and 0 bases from J, with 11 bases in between. The CDR3 extends over 14 amino acids. CDR3 sequence (DNA): TGTGCCAGTTCGACAGTTACCTCTGGAAACACCATATATTTT. Its translation: CASSTVTSGNTIYF.

The V gene is TRBV4-1, the J gene TRBJ2-7; 9 nucleotides agree with TRBD2. This CDR3 is built from 18 residues. Per the germline V gene, CDR1 is MGHRA and CDR2 is YSYEKL. The V segment lost 0 bases and the J segment 4 bases; nucleotides outside the gene matches: 13. In DNA, the CDR3 is TGCGCCAGCAGCCAAGATATACCTAGCGGGGCCCTTGGGTACGAGCAGTACTTC. Its protein product is CASSQDIPSGALGYEQYF.

The chain combines TRBV6-5 with TRBJ1-4, with D possibly being TRBD1 (6 bases). V was trimmed by 1 base and J by 7 bases, leaving 13 bases between them. Germline V gene sequence: CDR1 MNHEY, CDR2 SVGAGI. This CDR3 comprises 15 residues. The CDR3 sequence is CASSYFGQRGEKLFF. In DNA, the CDR3 is TGTGCCAGCAGTTACTTTGGACAGCGCGGTGAAAAACTGTTTTTT.

The chain employs TRBV5-1 and TRBJ2-7; tentatively, D is TRBD2 (5 bases). With 0 bases removed from V and 2 bases from J, the gap between germline ends came to 6 bases. The CDR3 loop spans 13 amino acids. Germline CDR1 is SGHRS and CDR2 is YFSETQ. The chain's CDR3 is CASSLAGTYEQYF. Here the CDR3 DNA reads TGCGCCAGCAGCTTGGCCGGGACCTACGAGCAGTACTTC.

The chain recombines TRBV7-9 with TRBJ2-7, with D unresolved. CDR3 size: 11 residues. Germline CDR1 is SEHNR and CDR2 is FQNEAQ (reference sequence). Deletions cut 5 bases from V and 4 bases from J, with 6 bases between. CDR3 sequence: CASSKNYEQYF. The CDR3 DNA is TGTGCCAGCAGCAAGAATTACGAGCAGTACTTC.

The chain carries TRBV6-1 and TRBJ1-3; D gene uncertain. The CDR3 consists of 14 residues. Germline V gene lookup returns CDR1 MNHNS and CDR2 SASEGT. With 4 bases removed from V and 0 bases from J, the gap between germline ends came to 7 bases. CDR3 sequence: CASSVQSSGNTIYF. The CDR3 region has the DNA TGTGCCAGCAGTGTTCAGTCCTCTGGAAACACCATATATTTT.